Shown below are 10 T cell receptor beta chains from a single sample sequenced in a study of read filtering for tumor transcriptome and immune sequencing. Molecular barcoded adaptors covering alpha/delta and beta/gamma chains were used on roughly 400 ng RNA. TCRdb analysed the reads with MiXCR anew, one entry per CDR3 protein. The table includes 39,000 or so distinct CDR3 sequences, roughly an eighth detected once. The sample taken for sequencing was a population of CD138-negative cells sorted from bone marrow. The receptors stem from a donor at least 40 years old with multiple myeloma.

This clonotype was picked up many times. J is TRBJ2-1 and V is TRBV5-1, with 11 bases fitting TRBD1. The CDR3 has 17 amino acids. Germline V gives CDR1 SGHRS, CDR2 YFSETQ. Germline trimming cut 4 bases from V and 4 bases from J; bases unmatched to any gene: 10. This chain's CDR3 is CASSTGTGGSYYNEQFF. The CDR3 DNA sequence: TGCGCCAGCAGCACAGGGACAGGGGGTTCTTATTACAATGAGCAGTTCTTC.

The chain is built from TRBV12-5 and TRBJ2-1; D not certain. Germline CDR1 reads LGHNT; CDR2 reads FRNRAP. The CDR3 totals 13 residues. Trimming stripped 4 bases from V and 10 bases from J, with 14 bases between. CDR3 region: CASGYSLVDEQFF. In DNA form, the CDR3 reads TGTGCTAGTGGTTATTCTCTTGTAGACGAGCAGTTCTTC.

This clonotype was seen repeatedly, ten times or more. The chain links TRBV11-3 to TRBJ2-7; possibly TRBD2 for D (5 bases). The V end was cut by 4 bases, the J end by 4 bases, with 20 bases between. The CDR3 consists of 16 residues. Germline V gives CDR1 SGHNT, CDR2 YENEEA. The CDR3 DNA reads as TGTGCCAGCAGCTCCCGGGGATGGGCGGTACAATACGAGCAGTACTTC. It specifies CASSSRGWAVQYEQYF.

This clonotype was counted only a few times. This rearrangement joins TRBV6-1 to TRBJ2-1; 10 bases align to TRBD2. The CDR3 covers 15 residues. Germline trimming cut 9 bases from V and 7 bases from J; bases unmatched to any gene: 12. Germline assignment: CDR1 MNHNS and CDR2 SASEGT. The CDR3 sequence is CASLPRASGGNEQFF. CDR3 DNA sequence: TGTGCCAGTCTCCCGCGGGCTAGCGGGGGAAATGAGCAGTTCTTC.

This clonotype appeared a few times. The germline gene is not matched at one end of the junction; a read error may be the cause. The rearrangement joins TRBV20-1 to TRBJ1-1, with 7 positions matching TRBD1. Germline-derived CDR1 and CDR2 are DFQATT and SNEGSKA (reference sequence). The CDR3 totals 13 residues. This chain's CDR3 is CSAGDRVRTAAFF. CDR3 coding DNA: TGCAGTGCTGGAGACAGGGTGCGAACTGCAGCTTTCTTT.

This clonotype was detected ten times or more. The genes are TRBV29-1 and TRBJ2-1, with D possibly being TRBD2 (6 bases). V lost 3 bases to trimming and J lost 6 bases, with 18 bases between them. Germline-derived CDR1 and CDR2 are SQVTM and ANQGSEA. This CDR3 is 15 amino acids long. The CDR3 bases are TGCAGCGTTGAGGAACTAGCCCAACTCGGCAATGAGCAGTTCTTC. It is translated as CSVEELAQLGNEQFF.

This clonotype was counted ten times or more. V is TRBV7-8 and J is TRBJ2-7; D not certain. The germline V gene encodes CDR1 SGHVS and CDR2 FQNEAQ. The CDR3 loop spans 13 amino acids. V was cut by 4 bases and J by 4 bases, with 11 bases left in between. The CDR3 spells CASSSLVRYEQYF. CDR3 nucleotide sequence: TGTGCCAGCAGCTCATTGGTCCGGTACGAGCAGTACTTC.

The chain carries TRBV6-2 or TRBV6-3 and TRBJ1-5; 7 bases match TRBD1. The CDR3 is made up of 13 amino acids. Germline V gene sequence: CDR1 MNHEY, CDR2 SVGEGT. Losses at the gene ends were 6 bases for V and 9 bases for J; bases not matched to a gene: 8. CDR3 sequence: CASRLTGVRPQHF. CDR3 DNA: TGTGCCAGCAGACTTACAGGGGTACGGCCCCAGCATTTT.

This clonotype has ten or more counts. V is TRBV5-4 and J is TRBJ2-7, with TRBD2 matching over 10 bases. The CDR3 loop spans 14 amino acids. V dropped 4 bases and J dropped 1; count of bases not matched to a gene: 2. Germline lookup yields CDR1 SGHNT and CDR2 YYREEE (reference sequence). The CDR3 nucleotides are TGTGCCAGCAGCCCGGGACTAGCGTCCTACGAGCAGTACTTC. It translates to CASSPGLASYEQYF.

Concerning this clonotype itself: The CDR3 end shows no conserved phenylalanine or tryptophan, and so a read error is likely. Here the CDR3 reads CASSLYGANTGELFS. CDR3 nucleotides: TGTGCCAGCAGCCTATACGGAGCGAACACCGGGGAGCTGTTTTCT. The rearrangement links TRBV13 to TRBJ2-2; D not certain. This CDR3 comprises 15 residues. Looked up from germline, CDR1 is PRHDT and CDR2 is FYEKMQ (reference sequence). Trimming pared 5 bases from V and 0 bases from J, leaving 10 bases between.